The sample holds a few counts of the clone carrying this TCR beta chain. No antigen is known for it. The record originates from a study of response to subunit inactivated influenza vaccine. Findings and caveats of the study: There was a suggestion from the authors that each seasonal influenza vaccination recruits few new T cells.

This CDR3 is built from 15 residues. CDR1 is MGHRA, CDR2 YSYEKL, per germline. V lost 0 bases, J lost 3 bases, and 12 bases lay in between. MiXCR, applied by TCRdb to the RT-PCR reads, yields one record per CDR3 protein. In the table there are about 780,000 distinct CDR3 sequences, approximately 17% of which are singletons. The specimen comprised PBMCs from blood, sampled around 5 days after vaccination. The sequence came from a man aged 45-65 years who received an inactivated influenza vaccine. The rearrangement joins TRBV4-1 to TRBJ2-7, with unresolved D. The CDR3 sequence is CASSQELFHHYEQYF. CDR3 bases: TGCGCCAGCAGCCAAGAGTTATTCCACCACTACGAGCAGTACTTC.